Below are 26 T cell receptor beta chains sequenced from a single sample in a study of blood T cell repertoires in COVID-19. Data came from immunoSEQ multiplex PCR; TCRdb stores just in-frame clones and leaves some out. This sample has about 250,000 clones, with around 88% found just once. The sequenced sample consisted of peripheral blood. These receptors were taken from a man aged 80 or over with acute or convalescent COVID-19.

The genes are TRBV28 and TRBJ1-6, with D hard to call. The CDR3 contains 11 residues. Germline loops: CDR1 MDHEN, CDR2 SYDVKM. The V gene lost 4 bases and the J gene lost 7 bases, with 2 bases spanning the gap. In DNA, the CDR3 is TGTGCCAGCAGTTCGAATTCACCCCTCCACTTT. It specifies CASSSNSPLHF.

This clone has a handful of counts. The chain recombines TRBV11-3 with TRBJ2-3, with 7 nucleotides matching TRBD1. The germline gives CDR1 SGHNT, CDR2 YENEEA. The CDR3 spans 13 residues. After removal of 5 bases from V and 8 bases from J, the junction contained 7 bases not matched to a gene. CDR3 in amino acids: CASSQTGLGTQYF. DNA for the CDR3: TGTGCCAGCAGCCAGACAGGGTTGGGTACGCAGTATTTT.

V and J are TRBV27 and TRBJ1-6; 7 bases align to TRBD1. The CDR3 has 16 amino acids. J gave up 8 bases and V 1 base, and 8 bases lay outside the gene matches. Germline V gene data show CDR1 as MNHEY and CDR2 as SMNVEV (reference sequence). The chain's CDR3 is CASSLWTGRRHSPLHF. The CDR3 DNA reads TGTGCCAGCAGTTTATGGACAGGCCGGCGGCATTCACCCCTCCACTTT.

The chain combines TRBV27 with TRBJ1-5; D perhaps matches TRBD1 (5 bases). The CDR3 spans 16 residues. The germline V gene encodes CDR1 MNHEY and CDR2 SMNVEV (reference sequence). The germline V and J ends were trimmed by 5 bases and 0 bases, with 14 bases remaining between them. The DNA of the CDR3 is TGTGCCAGCAGTCGAGACAGTCAGAATAGCAATCAGCCCCAGCATTTT. Protein sequence: CASSRDSQNSNQPQHF.

CDR3: CASSLVALRGTEAFF. CDR3 bases: TGTGCCAGCAGCTTAGTGGCCCTCCGAGGCACTGAAGCTTTCTTT. V usage is TRBV13 and J usage is TRBJ1-1; D is unclear. Germline-derived CDR1 and CDR2 are PRHDT and FYEKMQ (reference sequence). V was shortened by 1 base and J by 4 bases, with 13 bases between the two germline ends. The CDR3 spans 15 residues.

The gene calls are TRBV4-1 and TRBJ1-5; TRBD1 is a possible D gene (5 bases). CDR3 length: 16 residues. From germline, CDR1 is MGHRA and CDR2 YSYEKL. V dropped 4 bases and J dropped 0 bases, with 13 bases sitting between them. The CDR3 region has the DNA TGCGCCAGCAGCCTACAACGGGGGATTAGCAATCAGCCCCAGCATTTT. Its protein is CASSLQRGISNQPQHF.

J is TRBJ2-2 and V is TRBV20-1; perhaps TRBD1 as D (6 bases). The CDR3 has 14 amino acids. Trimming cost V 3 bases and J 1 base, with 9 bases left between them. The germline V gene has CDR1 DFQATT and CDR2 SNEGSKA (reference sequence). The CDR3 is CSASSGENTGELFF. CDR3 DNA sequence: TGCAGTGCTAGTTCAGGGGAGAACACCGGGGAGCTGTTTTTT.

This chain joins TRBV5-6 and TRBJ2-2, with TRBD1 matching 8 bases. Germline values: CDR1 SGHDT, CDR2 YYEEEE. This CDR3 comprises 16 residues. The J segment lost 1 base and the V segment lost 4 bases, leaving 6 bases of the junction unmatched. The CDR3 loop is CASSPKTGVNTGELFF. The CDR3 DNA reads TGTGCCAGCAGCCCGAAGACAGGGGTGAACACCGGGGAGCTGTTTTTT.

The genes are TRBV2 and TRBJ1-5; TRBD1 agrees at 8 bases. Germline loops: CDR1 SNHLY, CDR2 FYNNEI. This CDR3 has 14 amino acids. The V and J ends lost 6 bases and 3 bases, in that order; junction bases with no gene match: 4. The CDR3 sequence: CASRLTGVNQPQHF. The CDR3 DNA is TGTGCCAGCAGGCTGACAGGGGTCAATCAGCCCCAGCATTTT.

Details on this clone: Other DNA sequences of this sample code for an identical CDR3. The chain recombines TRBV7-9 with TRBJ1-3; perhaps TRBD1 as D (5 bases). The CDR3 is 14 residues long. Looked up from germline, CDR1 is SEHNR and CDR2 is FQNEAQ (reference sequence). Trimming cost V 2 bases and J 0 bases, with 5 bases left between them. CDR3 in amino acids: CASSLTGSGNTIYF. The DNA of the CDR3 is TGTGCCAGCAGCTTAACAGGCTCTGGAAACACCATATATTTT.

The gene calls are TRBV2 and TRBJ2-7, with D uncertain. Germline lookup yields CDR1 SNHLY and CDR2 FYNNEI. The CDR3 is made up of 11 amino acids. The ends were cut back, 10 bases at V and 6 bases at J, with 13 bases in the middle. This CDR3 is CAISRVSEQYF. DNA for the CDR3: TGTGCCATCTCGCGCGTCTCCGAGCAGTACTTC.

Notes on this clone: The identical CDR3 is also encoded by other nucleotide sequences in the sample. The chain couples TRBV9 to TRBJ1-5; D is uncertain. Germline CDR1 SGDLS, CDR2 YYNGEE. The V end lost 3 bases, the J end lost 0 bases, and 10 bases lay between the germline ends. This CDR3 is built from 15 residues. In DNA, the CDR3 is TGTGCCAGCAGCGCGACGGACTATAGCAATCAGCCCCAGCATTTT. Protein sequence: CASSATDYSNQPQHF.

The V and J genes are TRBV19 and TRBJ1-2; perhaps TRBD1 as D (6 bases). The germline gives CDR1 LNHDA, CDR2 SQIVND (reference sequence). The V end lost 5 bases, the J end lost 2 bases, and 12 bases lay between the germline ends. This CDR3 spans 14 amino acids. This CDR3 is CASSSGQLNYGYTF. The CDR3 region has the DNA TGTGCCAGTAGTTCCGGACAGCTGAACTATGGCTACACCTTC.

This chain uses TRBV18 with TRBJ2-3, with 8 nucleotides matching TRBD1. Germline lookup yields CDR1 KGHSH and CDR2 LQKENI. This CDR3 contains 17 residues. With V trimmed by 5 bases and J by 3 bases, 13 bases remained unmatched. The chain's CDR3 is CASSNPNFQGATDTQYF. In DNA form, the CDR3 reads TGTGCCAGCTCAAACCCCAACTTCCAGGGGGCAACAGATACGCAGTATTTT.

This rearrangement joins TRBV4-3 to TRBJ2-5; 7 bases align to TRBD2. Trimming cost V 0 bases and J 5 bases; bases outside gene matches: 6. The CDR3 contains 15 residues. Looked up from germline, CDR1 is LGHNA and CDR2 is YSLEER. This CDR3 reads CASSQDRQGGETQYF. The CDR3 DNA reads as TGCGCCAGCAGCCAAGATAGGCAGGGAGGGGAGACCCAGTACTTC.

The chain carries TRBV5-1 and TRBJ2-1; D might be TRBD2 (5 bases). Germline CDR1 SGHRS, CDR2 YFSETQ. V was pared by 2 bases and J by 9 bases, with 12 bases between. The CDR3 length is 13 residues. The DNA of the CDR3 is TGCGCCAGCAGCTTAACGATAGAGGGTGAGCAGTTCTTC. Its protein product is CASSLTIEGEQFF.

The chain recombines TRBV19 with TRBJ1-5, with TRBD1 as a possible D gene (6 bases). Trimming removed 6 bases from V and 0 bases from J, with 9 bases in between. The length of the CDR3 is 14 residues. CDR1 and CDR2 from the germline V gene are LNHDA and SQIVND (reference sequence). Written as DNA, the CDR3 is TGTGCCAGTAGCCCACAGGGTAGCAATCAGCCCCAGCATTTT. Translating it yields CASSPQGSNQPQHF.

This chain connects TRBV5-4 to TRBJ2-5; no definite D call. Germline loops: CDR1 SGHNT, CDR2 YYREEE (reference sequence). V was trimmed by 4 bases and J by 5 bases, leaving 12 bases between them. The CDR3 is 13 residues long. CDR3 region: CASSLTFSETQYF. The CDR3 region has the DNA TGTGCCAGCAGCCTGACTTTTTCGGAGACCCAGTACTTC. The variable domain in full, with the rest retrieved from reference TRBV5-4 and TRBJ2-5, is ETGVTQSPTHLIKTRGQQVTLRCSSQSGHNTVSWYQQALGQGPQFIFQYYREEENGRGNFPPRFSGLQFPNYSSELNVNALELDDSALYLCASSLTFSETQYFGPGTRLLVL.

This chain connects TRBV5-1 to TRBJ2-5; 7 nucleotides match TRBD2. V lost 2 bases and J lost 3; bases outside the gene matches: 7. Germline-derived CDR1 and CDR2 are SGHRS and YFSETQ. The CDR3 has 15 amino acids. Here the CDR3 DNA reads TGCGCCAGCAGCTTCAGAGCGGGGATTGAAGAGACCCAGTACTTC. It yields the protein CASSFRAGIEETQYF.

The CDR3 coding sequence is TGTGCCAGCAGAGGGGGCTCTAACACTGAAGCTTTCTTT. It codes for CASRGGSNTEAFF. This chain joins TRBV2 and TRBJ1-1; 7 bases line up with TRBD1. The germline V gene has CDR1 SNHLY and CDR2 FYNNEI. This CDR3 contains 13 residues. The V segment lost 6 bases and the J segment 2 bases; nucleotides outside the gene matches: 3. The variable domain in full, completed from reference TRBV2 and TRBJ1-1, reads EPEVTQTPSHQVTQMGQEVILRCVPISNHLYFYWYRQILGQKVEFLVSFYNNEISEKSEIFDDQFSVERPDGSNFTLKIRSTKLEDSAMYFCASRGGSNTEAFFGQGTRLTVV.

The rearrangement links TRBV5-1 to TRBJ1-5, with 7 bases aligning to TRBD1. The V and J ends lost 1 base and 4 bases, in that order; junction bases with no gene match: 5. Germline-derived CDR1 and CDR2 are SGHRS and YFSETQ. CDR3 length: 15 amino acids. The CDR3 nucleotides read TGCGCCAGCAGCTTGACAGGGGCTCAGAATCAGCCCCAGCATTTT. This translates into CASSLTGAQNQPQHF. Supplemented by reference TRBV5-1 and TRBJ1-5, the full variable domain reads KAGVTQTPRYLIKTRGQQVTLSCSPISGHRSVSWYQQTPGQGLQFLFEYFSETQRNKGNFPGRFSGRQFSNSRSEMNVSTLELGDSALYLCASSLTGAQNQPQHFGDGTRLSIL.

This chain links TRBV18 with TRBJ2-6, with D hard to call. The V gene lost 4 bases and the J gene lost 1 base, with 11 bases spanning the gap. This CDR3 region has 16 residues. Germline CDR1 and CDR2: KGHSH and LQKENI. The CDR3 region has the DNA TGTGCCAGCTCACTAGACCAGGCATCTGGGGCCAACGTCCTGACTTTC. Amino acids: CASSLDQASGANVLTF.

The CDR3 DNA follows: TGTGCCAGCAGTCCAAGCCCGACTAGCCCGTACCAAGAGACCCAGTACTTC. This translates into CASSPSPTSPYQETQYF. This rearrangement joins TRBV27 to TRBJ2-5, with 7 nucleotides matching TRBD2. CDR3 length equals 17 residues. Per the germline V gene, CDR1 is MNHEY and CDR2 is SMNVEV (reference sequence). The J segment lost 0 bases and the V segment lost 5 bases, leaving 12 bases of the junction unmatched.

The V and J genes are TRBV19 and TRBJ1-2, with D maybe TRBD1 (6 bases). V lost 4 bases to trimming and J lost 2 bases, with 17 bases between them. There are 16 residues in the CDR3. Looked up from germline, CDR1 is LNHDA and CDR2 is SQIVND (reference sequence). The CDR3 DNA follows: TGTGCCAGTAGTAGCCCCTCCGGACAGAAAAACTATGGCTACACCTTC. The encoded protein is CASSSPSGQKNYGYTF.

This clone was recorded once. The V call is TRBV11-2, the J call TRBJ2-7; possibly TRBD2 for D (6 bases). In germline, CDR1 is SGHAT, CDR2 FQNNGV. The CDR3 runs 16 residues. With 3 bases removed from V and 2 bases from J, the gap between germline ends came to 17 bases. The CDR3, as DNA: TGTGCCAGCAGCTTTTCGGGCGGCGGGGTCGCCTACGAGCAGTACTTC. Translated: CASSFSGGGVAYEQYF.

The chain joins TRBV11-2 to TRBJ2-7; D is uncertain. With 5 bases removed from V and 5 bases from J, the gap between germline ends came to 10 bases. This CDR3 has 12 residues. CDR1 is SGHAT, CDR2 FQNNGV, per germline. CDR3 region: CASSPDMHEQYF. The CDR3 nucleotides read TGTGCCAGCAGCCCAGATATGCACGAGCAGTACTTC.